This section outlines one T cell receptor beta chain sequence together with its context. As yet, its antigen is unknown. The germline V gene encodes CDR1 ENHRY and CDR2 SYGVKD. V lost 3 bases to trimming and J lost 2 bases; unmatched junction nucleotides: 9. The CDR3 has 17 amino acids. This was the immunoSEQ v3 assay. Survey-level samples got 2 million to 2.5 million read pairs; deep-level samples got roughly 4.5-6.5 million. Method: immunoSEQ multiplex PCR; TCRdb's copy keeps in-frame clones and lacks some. The table lists about 43,000 clones, less than 80% of them singletons. Noted time point: pre-treatment sample, taken before nivolumab and TIL therapy. This record comes from a study of TIL therapy for anti-PD-1-resistant metastatic lung cancer. Regarding the study as a whole: Infused TIL clonotypes partially replaced the baseline blood repertoire, then decayed over months.

The V gene is TRBV10-3, the J gene TRBJ2-1; 8 bases match TRBD1. This clonotype was obtained from a man in his 70s with non-small cell lung cancer. Sequenced material: blood, taken at baseline. Written as DNA, the CDR3 is TGTGCCATCAGTGACCCGACAGGGGACGTCCCCTACAATGAGCAGTTCTTC. Residues: CAISDPTGDVPYNEQFF.